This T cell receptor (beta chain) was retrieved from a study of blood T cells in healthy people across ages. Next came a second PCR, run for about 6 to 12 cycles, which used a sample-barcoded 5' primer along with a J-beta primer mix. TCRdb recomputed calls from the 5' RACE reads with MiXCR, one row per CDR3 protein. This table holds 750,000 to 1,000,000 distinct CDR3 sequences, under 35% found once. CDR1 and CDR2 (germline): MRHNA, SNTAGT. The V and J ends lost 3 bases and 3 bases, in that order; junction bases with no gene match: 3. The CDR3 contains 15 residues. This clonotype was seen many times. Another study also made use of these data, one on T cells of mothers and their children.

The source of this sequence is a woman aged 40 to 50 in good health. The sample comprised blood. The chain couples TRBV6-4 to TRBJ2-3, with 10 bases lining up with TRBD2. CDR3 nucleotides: TGTGCCAGCAGTGAAGCGGGGGGGGGGACAGATACGCAGTATTTT. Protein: CASSEAGGGTDTQYF.